In its sample, the clone carrying this TCR beta chain was seen a few times. The antigen remains unidentified. TCRdb redid the calling of the 5' RACE reads with MiXCR, one entry per CDR3 protein. The sample shows 300,000 to 350,000 distinct CDR3 sequences, 3% to 4.5% of them seen only once. The data were obtained in a study of T cells after yellow fever vaccination. General study points: Most primary-vaccination clones reappeared after the booster (about 97% CD4, about 87% CD8).

Trimming at V came to 5 bases and at J to 10 bases, leaving 5 bases not matched to a gene. The CDR3 sequence is 14 residues long. From germline, CDR1 is WSHSY and CDR2 SAAADI. The genes are TRBV10-2 and TRBJ1-6; TRBD1 matches 10 bases. This sample comprised PBMCs, obtained 5 days after the yellow fever booster vaccination. This receptor was identified in a man in his late teens or twenties who received the YFV17D yellow fever vaccine. The CDR3 coding sequence is TGCGCCAGCAGTCTTGACAGGGGGCAATCACCCCTCCACTTT. It encodes CASSLDRGQSPLHF.